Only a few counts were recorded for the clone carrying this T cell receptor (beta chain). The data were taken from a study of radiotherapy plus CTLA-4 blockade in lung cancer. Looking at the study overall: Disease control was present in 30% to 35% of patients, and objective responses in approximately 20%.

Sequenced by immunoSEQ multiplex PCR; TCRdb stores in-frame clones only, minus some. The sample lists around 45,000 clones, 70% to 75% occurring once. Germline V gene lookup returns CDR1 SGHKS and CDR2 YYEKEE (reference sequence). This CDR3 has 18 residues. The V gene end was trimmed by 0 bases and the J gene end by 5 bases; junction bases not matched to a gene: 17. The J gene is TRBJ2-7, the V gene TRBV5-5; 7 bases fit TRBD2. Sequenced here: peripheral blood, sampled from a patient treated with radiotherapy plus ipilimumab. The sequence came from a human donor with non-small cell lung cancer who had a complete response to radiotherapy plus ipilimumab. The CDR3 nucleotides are TGTGCCAGCAGCTTGGCCCGGAGCGGGAATCTCCTCCGGCACGAGCAGTACTTC. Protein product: CASSLARSGNLLRHEQYF.